What follows are 16 T cell receptor beta chains derived from one specimen sequenced in a study of T cell repertoires in cytomegalovirus infection. For these TCRs, the target antigens are not known. MiXCR was run by TCRdb on the reads, yielding one entry per CDR3 protein. In the table there are approximately 83,000 distinct CDR3 sequences, more than 20% of which are singletons. Sample: CD8+ T cells from cultured PBMCs, taken from culture after CMV antigen stimulation. Receptors were obtained from a human donor in good health (CMV status not recorded). Some clones in this sample may be carry-over from other donors' samples.

J is TRBJ2-3 and V is TRBV9, with 7 bases fitting TRBD2. CDR3 length: 17 amino acids. Trimming removed 3 bases from V and 2 bases from J; junction bases left unmatched: 12. Germline CDR1 is SGDLS and CDR2 is YYNGEE. The CDR3 DNA sequence: TGTGCCAGCAGCGGAGGGATAGCGGGTACTTACACAGATACGCAGTATTTT. This sequence encodes CASSGGIAGTYTDTQYF.

This clonotype was seen only a few times. This chain joins TRBV4-3 and TRBJ1-5; 9 bases align to TRBD1. V shed 0 bases, J shed 5 bases, and the junction held 5 bases outside the gene matches. CDR1 LGHNA and CDR2 YSLEER come from the germline V gene. The CDR3 is 16 residues long. Here the CDR3 DNA reads TGCGCCAGCAGCCAAGAATGGGGACAGGGTGATCAGCCCCAGCATTTT. This codes for CASSQEWGQGDQPQHF.

The chain uses TRBV6-2 or TRBV6-3 and TRBJ2-5, with unresolved D. V shed 0 bases and J shed 2 bases, with 7 bases lying between them. This CDR3 contains 14 residues. From germline, CDR1 is MNHEY and CDR2 SVGEGT. The CDR3 protein is CASSYSSPQETQYF. CDR3 nucleotide sequence: TGTGCCAGCAGTTACTCGTCCCCGCAAGAGACCCAGTACTTC.

This clonotype was detected many times. V and J are TRBV7-3 and TRBJ1-3, with D unresolved. This CDR3 has 15 amino acids. CDR1 SGHTA and CDR2 FQGTGA come from the germline V gene. V was clipped by 5 bases and J by 8 bases, with 19 bases between them. The CDR3 is CASSPSGFKTDTIYF. For the CDR3, the DNA is TGTGCCAGCAGCCCCTCGGGATTCAAAACGGACACCATATATTTT.

In this sample, this clonotype turned up a few times. The gene calls are TRBV12-3 or TRBV12-4 and TRBJ1-4, with D tentatively TRBD1 (5 bases). With 3 bases removed from V and 8 bases from J, the gap between germline ends came to 16 bases. There are 15 residues in the CDR3. The CDR3 nucleotides are TGTGCCAGCAGTTTGCCCAGGGTCGGTGGGGAAAAACTGTTTTTT. Protein: CASSLPRVGGEKLFF.

The CDR3 DNA is TGTGCCAGCAGCCTACTAGCGGGGGCTCTCAATGAGCAGTTCTTC. Its translation is CASSLLAGALNEQFF. V usage is TRBV27 and J usage is TRBJ2-1, with TRBD2 matching 11 bases. The V segment lost 6 bases and the J segment 6 bases; nucleotides outside the gene matches: 7. CDR3 length equals 15 residues. Germline V gives CDR1 MNHEY, CDR2 SMNVEV (reference sequence).

This clonotype occurred a few times. The J gene is TRBJ2-7, the V gene TRBV6-2 or TRBV6-3, with D perhaps TRBD1 (6 bases). Trimming took off 2 bases at V and 5 bases at J, with 13 bases between the two ends. This CDR3 spans 14 amino acids. CDR1 and CDR2 from the germline V gene are MNHEY and SVGEGT. The CDR3 here is CASSYGSGANEQYF. The CDR3 DNA sequence: TGTGCCAGCAGTTACGGGTCAGGGGCCAACGAGCAGTACTTC.

This clonotype was seen many times. V is TRBV7-6 and J is TRBJ1-6; D is possibly TRBD1 (5 bases). V lost 7 bases, J lost 6 bases, and 13 bases lay in between. The CDR3 runs 14 residues. Germline CDR1 reads SGHVS; CDR2 reads FNYEAQ. CDR3 nucleotide sequence: TGTGCCAGCACCGACGGGGGGGTTAATTCACCCCTCCACTTT. Translation: CASTDGGVNSPLHF.

The chain carries TRBV12-3 or TRBV12-4 and TRBJ2-7; perhaps TRBD2 as D (5 bases). Trimming removed 4 bases from V and 6 bases from J, with 7 bases in between. This CDR3 contains 11 residues. The CDR3 here is CASSSSSEQYF. The CDR3 coding sequence is TGTGCCAGCAGTTCTAGCAGCGAGCAGTACTTC.

This clonotype turned up a few times. The chain is built from TRBV9 and TRBJ1-2, with D possibly being TRBD1 (6 bases). Trimming took 0 bases from V and 10 from J, leaving 16 bases between them. Germline V gives CDR1 SGDLS, CDR2 YYNGEE. The length of the CDR3 is 14 residues. CDR3 coding DNA: TGTGCCAGCAGCGTAGCTACGACGGGACAAGCCTACACCTTC. It translates to CASSVATTGQAYTF.

By share, this clonotype counts as large. As DNA, the CDR3 is TGTGCCAGCAGCGACCACTCACTAGCGGGGGCGAGCTCACCCCTCCACTTT. This translates into CASSDHSLAGASSPLHF. The chain uses TRBV7-9 and TRBJ1-6; perhaps TRBD1 as D (6 bases). Trimming stripped 5 bases from V and 10 bases from J, with 24 bases between. CDR3 length: 17 residues. Germline V gene data show CDR1 as SEHNR and CDR2 as FQNEAQ (reference sequence).

This clonotype was found many times. CDR3 amino acids: CASSLSTGMDGYTF. In DNA, the CDR3 is TGTGCCAGCAGTTTATCGACAGGAATGGACGGCTACACCTTC. This sequence joins TRBV27 and TRBJ1-2; possible D gene TRBD1, 6 bases. The CDR3 sequence is 14 residues long. Trimming cost V 0 bases and J 8 bases, with 13 bases left between them. Per germline, CDR1 MNHEY and CDR2 SMNVEV (reference sequence).

There are many counts of this clonotype. V gene TRBV7-6 combines with J gene TRBJ2-7, with D perhaps matching TRBD1 or TRBD2 (5 bases each). The V and J ends lost 5 bases and 5 bases respectively, with 13 bases between them. CDR1 is SGHVS and CDR2 is FNYEAQ in the germline V gene. The CDR3 is made up of 13 amino acids. The CDR3 nucleotides read TGTGCCAGCAGCCCCCCGTCGGGGCACGAGCAGTACTTC. It yields the protein CASSPPSGHEQYF.

V gene TRBV29-1 combines with J gene TRBJ1-2, with 7 positions matching TRBD1. CDR1 and CDR2 (germline): SQVTM, ANQGSEA. V was clipped by 1 base and J by 6 bases; unmatched bases: 8. The length of the CDR3 is 14 residues. CDR3 in amino acids: CSVEGQGSPDGYTF. The DNA for the CDR3 is TGCAGCGTTGAAGGACAGGGATCTCCAGATGGCTACACCTTC.

This clonotype was found a few times. The chain is built from TRBV5-6 and TRBJ2-1; a possible D gene is TRBD1 (6 bases). Germline V gene lookup returns CDR1 SGHDT and CDR2 YYEEEE. Between the trimmed V and J ends, which lost 2 bases and 6 bases, there was a span of 12 bases. The CDR3 sequence is 14 residues long. In nucleotides, the CDR3 is TGTGCCAGCAGCTTCCAGGGGTGGGGCAATGAGCAGTTCTTC. It is translated as CASSFQGWGNEQFF. Full variable domain (rest looked up from reference TRBV5-6 and TRBJ2-1): DAGVTQSPTHLIKTRGQQVTLRCSPKSGHDTVSWYQQALGQGPQFIFQYYEEEERQRGNFPDRFSGHQFPNYSSELNVNALLLGDSALYLCASSFQGWGNEQFFGPGTRLTVL.

The chain joins TRBV6-5 to TRBJ1-5; no firm D call. The V end was cut by 6 bases, the J end by 0 bases, with 18 bases between. The CDR3 sequence is 17 residues long. Per the germline V gene, CDR1 is MNHEY and CDR2 is SVGAGI. DNA of the CDR3: TGTGCCAGCAGCCCGCGTGCGGACTTCATTAGCAATCAGCCCCAGCATTTT. Amino acids: CASSPRADFISNQPQHF.